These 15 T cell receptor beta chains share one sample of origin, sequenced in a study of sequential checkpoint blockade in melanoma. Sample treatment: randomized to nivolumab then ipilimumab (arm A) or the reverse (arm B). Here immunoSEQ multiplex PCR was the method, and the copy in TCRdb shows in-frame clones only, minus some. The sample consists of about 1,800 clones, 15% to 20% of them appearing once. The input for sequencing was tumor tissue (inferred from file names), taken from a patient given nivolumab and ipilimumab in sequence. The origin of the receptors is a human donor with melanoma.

The CDR3 here is CASSPPDRIRDNEQFF. For the CDR3, the DNA is TGTGCCAGCTCACCACCGGACCGGATTAGGGATAATGAGCAGTTCTTC. The rearrangement links TRBV18 to TRBJ2-1; the D is unclear. Germline CDR1 KGHSH, CDR2 LQKENI. V was clipped by 0 bases and J by 7 bases, with 16 bases between them. The length of the CDR3 is 16 residues.

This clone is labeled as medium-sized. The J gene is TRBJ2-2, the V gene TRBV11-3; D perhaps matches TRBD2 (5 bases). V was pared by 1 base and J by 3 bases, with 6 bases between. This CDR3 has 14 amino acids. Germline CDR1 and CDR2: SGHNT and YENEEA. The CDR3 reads CASSLGTYTGELFF. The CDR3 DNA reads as TGTGCCAGCAGCTTAGGGACTTACACCGGGGAGCTGTTTTTT.

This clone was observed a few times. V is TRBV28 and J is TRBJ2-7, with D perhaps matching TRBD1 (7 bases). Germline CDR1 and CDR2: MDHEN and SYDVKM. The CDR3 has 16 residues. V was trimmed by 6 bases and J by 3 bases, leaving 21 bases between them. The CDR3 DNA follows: TGTGCCAGCAGCCGGCAGGGGGGAATATTTGTCTACGAGCAGTACTTC. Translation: CASSRQGGIFVYEQYF. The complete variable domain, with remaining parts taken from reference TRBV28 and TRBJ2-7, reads DVKVTQSSRYLVKRTGEKVFLECVQDMDHENMFWYRQDPGLGLRLIYFSYDVKMKEKGDIPEGYSVSREKKERFSLILESASTNQTSMYLCASSRQGGIFVYEQYFGPGTRLTVT.

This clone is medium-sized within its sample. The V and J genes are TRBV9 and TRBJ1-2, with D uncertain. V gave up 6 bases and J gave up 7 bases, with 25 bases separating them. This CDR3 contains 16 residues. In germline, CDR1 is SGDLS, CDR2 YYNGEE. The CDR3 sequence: CASNAEVSSVWSGYTF. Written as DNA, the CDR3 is TGTGCCAGCAACGCAGAGGTCTCGTCCGTCTGGAGTGGCTACACCTTC.

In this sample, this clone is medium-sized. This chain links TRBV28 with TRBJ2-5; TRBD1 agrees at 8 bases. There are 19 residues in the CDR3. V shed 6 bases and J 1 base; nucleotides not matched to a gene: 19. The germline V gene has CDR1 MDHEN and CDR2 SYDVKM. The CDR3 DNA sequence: TGTGCCAGCAGCGGGGTGCTTTGGCTCGGACAGGGTCGCCAAGAGACCCAGTACTTC. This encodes CASSGVLWLGQGRQETQYF.

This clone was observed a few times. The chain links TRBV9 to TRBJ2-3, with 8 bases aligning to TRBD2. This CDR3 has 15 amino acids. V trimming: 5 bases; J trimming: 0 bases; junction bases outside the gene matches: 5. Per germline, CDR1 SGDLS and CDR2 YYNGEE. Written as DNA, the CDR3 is TGTGCCAGCAGTAAGCGGGAGTGGAGCACAGATACGCAGTATTTT. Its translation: CASSKREWSTDTQYF.

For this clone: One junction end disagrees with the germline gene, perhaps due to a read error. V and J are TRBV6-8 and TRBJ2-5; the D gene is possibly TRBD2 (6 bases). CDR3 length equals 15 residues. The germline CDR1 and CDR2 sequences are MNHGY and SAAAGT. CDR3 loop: CAISARLGREETQYF. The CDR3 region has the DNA TGTGCCATCAGTGCCCGACTAGGGCGTGAGGAGACCCAGTACTTC.

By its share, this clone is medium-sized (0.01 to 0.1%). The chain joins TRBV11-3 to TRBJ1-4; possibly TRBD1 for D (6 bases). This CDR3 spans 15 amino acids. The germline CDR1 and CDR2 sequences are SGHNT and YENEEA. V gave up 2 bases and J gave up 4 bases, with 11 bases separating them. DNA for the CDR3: TGTGCCAGCAGCTTAAGTTCAGGGGTTAATGAAAAACTGTTTTTT. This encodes CASSLSSGVNEKLFF.

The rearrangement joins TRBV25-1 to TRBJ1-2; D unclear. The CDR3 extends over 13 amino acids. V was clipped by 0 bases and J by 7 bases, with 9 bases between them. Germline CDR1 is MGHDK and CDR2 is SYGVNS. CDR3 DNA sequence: TGTGCCAGCAGTGAATATGAAGGGTTTGGCTACACCTTC. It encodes CASSEYEGFGYTF.

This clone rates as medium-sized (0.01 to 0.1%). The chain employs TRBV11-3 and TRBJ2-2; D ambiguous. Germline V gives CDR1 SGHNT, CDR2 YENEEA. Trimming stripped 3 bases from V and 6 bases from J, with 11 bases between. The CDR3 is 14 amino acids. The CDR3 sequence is CASSLTPSAGELFF. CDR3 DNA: TGTGCCAGCAGCTTGACCCCTTCCGCCGGGGAGCTGTTTTTT.

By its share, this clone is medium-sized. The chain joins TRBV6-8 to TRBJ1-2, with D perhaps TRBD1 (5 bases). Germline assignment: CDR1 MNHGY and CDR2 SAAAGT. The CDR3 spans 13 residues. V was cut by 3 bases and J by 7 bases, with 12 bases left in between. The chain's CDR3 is CASSYGAEIGYTF. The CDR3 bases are TGTGCCAGCAGTTATGGGGCTGAGATTGGCTACACCTTC.

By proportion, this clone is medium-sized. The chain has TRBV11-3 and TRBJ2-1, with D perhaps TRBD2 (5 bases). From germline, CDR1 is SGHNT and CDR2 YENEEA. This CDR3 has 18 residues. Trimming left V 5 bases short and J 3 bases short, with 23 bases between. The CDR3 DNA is TGTGCCAGCAGCCCACTTCGGCGGACTCAGACTAACTACAATGAGCAGTTCTTC. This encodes CASSPLRRTQTNYNEQFF.

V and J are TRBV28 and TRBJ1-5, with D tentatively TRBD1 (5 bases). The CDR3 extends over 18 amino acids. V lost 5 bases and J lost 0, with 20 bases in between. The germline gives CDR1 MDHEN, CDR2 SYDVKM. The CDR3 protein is CASSPRQNSIYSNQPQHF. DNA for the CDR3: TGTGCCAGCAGTCCCCGACAGAATTCTATCTATAGCAATCAGCCCCAGCATTTT.

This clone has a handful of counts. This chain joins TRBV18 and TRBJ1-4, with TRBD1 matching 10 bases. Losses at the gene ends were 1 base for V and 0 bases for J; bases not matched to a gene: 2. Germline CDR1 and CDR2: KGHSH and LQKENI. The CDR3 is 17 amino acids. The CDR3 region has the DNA TGTGCCAGCTCACCACGGGACAGGGGAACAACTAATGAAAAACTGTTTTTT. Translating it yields CASSPRDRGTTNEKLFF.

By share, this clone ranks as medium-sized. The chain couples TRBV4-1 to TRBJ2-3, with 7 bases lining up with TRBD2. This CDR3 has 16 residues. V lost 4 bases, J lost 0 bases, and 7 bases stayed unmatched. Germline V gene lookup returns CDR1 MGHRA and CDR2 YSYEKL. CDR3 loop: CASSRNLAGSTDTQYF. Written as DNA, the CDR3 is TGCGCCAGCAGCCGAAATTTAGCGGGTAGCACAGATACGCAGTATTTT.